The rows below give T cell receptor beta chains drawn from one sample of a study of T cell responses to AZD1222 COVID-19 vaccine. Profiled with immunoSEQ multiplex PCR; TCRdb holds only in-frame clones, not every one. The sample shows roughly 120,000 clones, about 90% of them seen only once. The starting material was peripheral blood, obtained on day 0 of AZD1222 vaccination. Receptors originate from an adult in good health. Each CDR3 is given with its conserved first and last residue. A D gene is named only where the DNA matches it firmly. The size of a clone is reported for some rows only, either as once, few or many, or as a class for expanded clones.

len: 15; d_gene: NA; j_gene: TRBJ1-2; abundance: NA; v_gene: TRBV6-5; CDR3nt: TGTGCCAGCCGAATTGAACCGGGACACGAAGGTGGCTACACCTTC; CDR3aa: CASRIEPGHEGGYTF
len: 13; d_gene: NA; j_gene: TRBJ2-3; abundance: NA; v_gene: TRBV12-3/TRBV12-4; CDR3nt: TGTGCCAGCAGTTCAGGGCGGACAGATACGCAGTATTTT; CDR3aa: CASSSGRTDTQYF
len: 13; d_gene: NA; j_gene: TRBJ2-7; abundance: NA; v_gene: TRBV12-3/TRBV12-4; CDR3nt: TGTGCCAGCGCAACAGGTATCTCCTACGAGCAGTACTTC; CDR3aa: CASATGISYEQYF
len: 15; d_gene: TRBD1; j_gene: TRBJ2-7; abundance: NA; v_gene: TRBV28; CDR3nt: TGTGCCAGCAGTTCCCCGGGACAGGGGGCCTACGAGCAGTACTTC; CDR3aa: CASSSPGQGAYEQYF
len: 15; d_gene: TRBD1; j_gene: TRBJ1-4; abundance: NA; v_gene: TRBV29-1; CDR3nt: TGCAGCGTTGTATACCGGGGACAGCTTAATGAAAAACTGTTTTTT; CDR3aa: CSVVYRGQLNEKLFF
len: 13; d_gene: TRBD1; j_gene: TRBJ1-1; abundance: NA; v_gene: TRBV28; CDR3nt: TGTGCCAGCAGCCTAGGGACAGCCTTTGAAGCTTTCTTT; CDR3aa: CASSLGTAFEAFF
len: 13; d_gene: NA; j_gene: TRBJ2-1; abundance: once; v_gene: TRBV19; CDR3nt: TGTGCCAGTAGTATAAACTCCTACAATGAGCAGTTCTTC; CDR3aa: CASSINSYNEQFF
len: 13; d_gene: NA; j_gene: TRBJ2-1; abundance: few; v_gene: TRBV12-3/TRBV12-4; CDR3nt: TGTGCCAGCAGTTTTGGCGGCTACAATGAGCAGTTCTTC; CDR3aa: CASSFGGYNEQFF
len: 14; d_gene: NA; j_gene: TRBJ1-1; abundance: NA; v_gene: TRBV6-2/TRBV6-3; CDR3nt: TGTGCCAGCAGTCGCAGGGGAATGAACACTGAAGCTTTCTTT; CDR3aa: CASSRRGMNTEAFF
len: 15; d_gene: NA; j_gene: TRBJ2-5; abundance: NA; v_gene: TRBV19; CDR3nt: TGTGCCAGTAACAGAGTGGGAGGTGGGCAAGAGACCCAGTACTTC; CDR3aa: CASNRVGGGQETQYF
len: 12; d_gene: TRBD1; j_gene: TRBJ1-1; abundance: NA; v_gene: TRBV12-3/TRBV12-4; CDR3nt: TGTGCCAGCAGCCTGACAGGGGGCTTGGCTTTCTTT; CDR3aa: CASSLTGGLAFF
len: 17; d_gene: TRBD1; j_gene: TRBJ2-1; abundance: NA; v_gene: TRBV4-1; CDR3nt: TGCGCCAGCAGCCAAGATGTGCCAGGGGGCTCGTACAATGAGCAGTTCTTC; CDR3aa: CASSQDVPGGSYNEQFF
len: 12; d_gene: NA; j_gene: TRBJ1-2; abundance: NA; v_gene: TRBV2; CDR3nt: TGTGCCAGCGCTTCTGAAGGGGGTGGCTACACCTTC; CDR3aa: CASASEGGGYTF
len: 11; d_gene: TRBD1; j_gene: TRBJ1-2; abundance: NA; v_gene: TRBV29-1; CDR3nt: TGCAGCGTTGCGACAGGGGAAGGCTACACCTTC; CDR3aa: CSVATGEGYTF
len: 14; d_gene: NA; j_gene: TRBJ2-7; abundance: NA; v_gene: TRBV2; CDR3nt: TGTGCCAGCAGCGTCGGACCGAGCTCCTACGAGCAGTACTTC; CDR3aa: CASSVGPSSYEQYF
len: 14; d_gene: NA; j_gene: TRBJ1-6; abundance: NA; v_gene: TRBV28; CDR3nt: TGTGCCAGCAGGGAACGACCGCGCGCTTCACCCCTCCACTTT; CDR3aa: CASRERPRASPLHF
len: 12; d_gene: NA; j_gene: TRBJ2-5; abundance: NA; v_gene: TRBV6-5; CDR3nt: TGTGCCAGCCTCCCTGGGGCTGAGACCCAGTACTTC; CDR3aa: CASLPGAETQYF
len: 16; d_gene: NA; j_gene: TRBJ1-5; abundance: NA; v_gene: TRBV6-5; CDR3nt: TGTGCCAGCAGTTCGTCCCCCGGCGAGGGTTCGCAGCCCCAGCATTTT; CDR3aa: CASSSSPGEGSQPQHF
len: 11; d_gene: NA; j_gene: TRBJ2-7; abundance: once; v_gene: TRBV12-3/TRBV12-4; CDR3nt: TGTGCCAGCACGGGCGCCTACGAGCAGTACTTC; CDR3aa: CASTGAYEQYF
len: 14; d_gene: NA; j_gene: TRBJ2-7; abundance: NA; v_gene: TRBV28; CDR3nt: TGTGCCAGCAGAAAGTTTGCGGGTAGGGGGGAGCAGTACTTC; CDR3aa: CASRKFAGRGEQYF
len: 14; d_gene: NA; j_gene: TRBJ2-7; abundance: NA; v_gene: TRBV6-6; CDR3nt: TGTGCCAGCAGTTACTCGGGGCTAGCCTACGAGCAGTACTTC; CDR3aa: CASSYSGLAYEQYF
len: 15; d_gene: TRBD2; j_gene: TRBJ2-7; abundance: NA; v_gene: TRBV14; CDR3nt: TGTGCCAGCAGTCGTTTAGCGGGGCCTTTCTACGAGCAGTACTTC; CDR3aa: CASSRLAGPFYEQYF
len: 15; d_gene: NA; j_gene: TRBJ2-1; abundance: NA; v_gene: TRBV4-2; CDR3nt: TGTGCCAGCAGCCAAGAAGGGGGAGGAGGCTATGAGCAGTTCTTC; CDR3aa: CASSQEGGGGYEQFF
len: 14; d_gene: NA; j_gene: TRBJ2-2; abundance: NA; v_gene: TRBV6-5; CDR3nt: TGTGCCAGCAGTTATGGGCCGAACACCGGGGAGCTGTTTTTT; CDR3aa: CASSYGPNTGELFF
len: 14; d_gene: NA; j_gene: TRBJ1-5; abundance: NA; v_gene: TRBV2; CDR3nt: TGTGCCAGCCAGATGGCGGCTGAGAATCAGCCCCAGCATTTT; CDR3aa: CASQMAAENQPQHF
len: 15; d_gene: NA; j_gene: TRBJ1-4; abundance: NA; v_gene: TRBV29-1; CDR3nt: TGCAGCGTCGCTACCCTAGGGATGACTAATGAAAAACTGTTTTTT; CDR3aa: CSVATLGMTNEKLFF
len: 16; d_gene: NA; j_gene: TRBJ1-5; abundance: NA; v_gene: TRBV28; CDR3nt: TGTGCCAGCAGTTTATATCGACAGTATAGCAATCAGCCCCAGCATTTT; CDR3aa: CASSLYRQYSNQPQHF
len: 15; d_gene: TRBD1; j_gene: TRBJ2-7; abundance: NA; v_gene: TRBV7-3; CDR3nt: TGTGCCAGCAGCCCTCCGGGGACAGGGGGGAACGAGCAGTACTTC; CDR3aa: CASSPPGTGGNEQYF
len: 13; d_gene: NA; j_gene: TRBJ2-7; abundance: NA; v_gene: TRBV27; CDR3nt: TGTGCCAGCAGTTTTTACGGAACCTACGAGCAGTACTTC; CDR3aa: CASSFYGTYEQYF
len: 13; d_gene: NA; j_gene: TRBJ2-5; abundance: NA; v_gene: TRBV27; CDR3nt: TGTGCCAGCAGTCCAGACTTTGAGGAGACCCAGTACTTC; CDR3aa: CASSPDFEETQYF
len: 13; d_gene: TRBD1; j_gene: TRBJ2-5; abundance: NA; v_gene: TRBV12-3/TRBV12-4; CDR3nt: TGTGCCAGCAGTTTGGACAGGGAACAGACCCAGTACTTC; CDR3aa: CASSLDREQTQYF
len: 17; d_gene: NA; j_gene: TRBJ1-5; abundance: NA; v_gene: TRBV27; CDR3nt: TGTGCCAGCAGCTCTAAGGGGGGGCCCTATAGCAATCAGCCCCAGCATTTT; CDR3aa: CASSSKGGPYSNQPQHF
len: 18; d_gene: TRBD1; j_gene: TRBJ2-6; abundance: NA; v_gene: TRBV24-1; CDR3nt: TGTGCCACCAGTGATACGGACAGGCTAAGCTCTGGGGCCAACGTCCTGACTTTC; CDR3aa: CATSDTDRLSSGANVLTF
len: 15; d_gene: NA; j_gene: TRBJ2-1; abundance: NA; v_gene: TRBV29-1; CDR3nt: TGCAGCGCAGACAGTTCCCACTCCACTTACAATGAGCAGTTCTTC; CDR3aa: CSADSSHSTYNEQFF
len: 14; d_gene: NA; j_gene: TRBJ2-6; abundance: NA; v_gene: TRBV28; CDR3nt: TGTGCCAGCAGTTACACGTTAGGGGCCAACGTCCTGACTTTC; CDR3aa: CASSYTLGANVLTF
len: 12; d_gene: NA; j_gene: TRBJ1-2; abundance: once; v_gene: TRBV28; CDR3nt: TGTGCCAGCAGTTTAAACAGCTATGGCTACACCTTC; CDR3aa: CASSLNSYGYTF
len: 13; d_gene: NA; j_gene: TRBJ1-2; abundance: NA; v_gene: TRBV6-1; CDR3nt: TGTGCCAGCAGGGAAGGGGTTATTGAGGGCTACACCTTC; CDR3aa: CASREGVIEGYTF
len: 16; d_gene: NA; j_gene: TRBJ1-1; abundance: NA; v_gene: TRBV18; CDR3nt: TGTGCCAGCTCACCACTTGAGGCAGGCGTAAACACTGAAGCTTTCTTT; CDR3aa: CASSPLEAGVNTEAFF
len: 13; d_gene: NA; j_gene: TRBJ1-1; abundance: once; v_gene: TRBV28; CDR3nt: TGTGCCAGCACCGTGGGAGGGAACACTGAAGCTTTCTTT; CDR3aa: CASTVGGNTEAFF
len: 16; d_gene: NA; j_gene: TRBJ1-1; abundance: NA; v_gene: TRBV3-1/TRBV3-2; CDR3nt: TGTGCCAGCAGCCAAGATAGGGGGGCGACGAACACTGAAGCTTTCTTT; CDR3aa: CASSQDRGATNTEAFF
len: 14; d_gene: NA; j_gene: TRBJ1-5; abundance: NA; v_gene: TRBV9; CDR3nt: TGTGCCAGCAGCGTAATGGGGGATGGGGAGCCCCAGCATTTT; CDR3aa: CASSVMGDGEPQHF
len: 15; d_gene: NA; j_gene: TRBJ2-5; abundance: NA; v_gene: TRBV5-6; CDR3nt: TGTGCCAGCAGCTTCGGCTGGCGTGACTTGGAGACCCAGTACTTC; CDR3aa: CASSFGWRDLETQYF
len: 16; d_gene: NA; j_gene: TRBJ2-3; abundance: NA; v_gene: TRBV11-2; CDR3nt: TGTGCCAGCAGTCGTCTCAGCTGGCAGGGAACAGATACGCAGTATTTT; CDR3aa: CASSRLSWQGTDTQYF
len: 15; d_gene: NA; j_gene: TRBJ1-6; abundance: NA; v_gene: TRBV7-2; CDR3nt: TGTGCCAGCAGCTTCGGGCCCTCAGACGGTTCACCCCTCCACTTT; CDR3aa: CASSFGPSDGSPLHF
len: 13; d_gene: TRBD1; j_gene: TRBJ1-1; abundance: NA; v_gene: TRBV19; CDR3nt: TGTGCCAGTAACCCGGGACAGATGGGTGAAGCTTTCTTT; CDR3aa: CASNPGQMGEAFF
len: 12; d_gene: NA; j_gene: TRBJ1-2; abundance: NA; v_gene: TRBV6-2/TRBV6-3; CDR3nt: TGTGCCAGCAGCTCCGGGACCTTTGGCTACACCTTC; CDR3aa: CASSSGTFGYTF
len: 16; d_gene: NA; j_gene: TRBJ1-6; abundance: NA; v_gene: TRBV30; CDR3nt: TGTGCCTGGAGTGTCTGGGAGAGCTCCTATAATTCACCCCTCCACTTT; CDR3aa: CAWSVWESSYNSPLHF
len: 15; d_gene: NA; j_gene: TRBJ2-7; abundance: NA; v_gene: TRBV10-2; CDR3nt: TGCGCCAGCCGGCGGGACACCCCATTGTCCTACGAGCAGTACTTC; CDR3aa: CASRRDTPLSYEQYF
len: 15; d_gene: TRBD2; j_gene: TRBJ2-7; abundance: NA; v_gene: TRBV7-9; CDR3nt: TGTGCCAGCGTGACTAGCGTGGGCCTCTCCTACGAGCAGTACTTC; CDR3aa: CASVTSVGLSYEQYF